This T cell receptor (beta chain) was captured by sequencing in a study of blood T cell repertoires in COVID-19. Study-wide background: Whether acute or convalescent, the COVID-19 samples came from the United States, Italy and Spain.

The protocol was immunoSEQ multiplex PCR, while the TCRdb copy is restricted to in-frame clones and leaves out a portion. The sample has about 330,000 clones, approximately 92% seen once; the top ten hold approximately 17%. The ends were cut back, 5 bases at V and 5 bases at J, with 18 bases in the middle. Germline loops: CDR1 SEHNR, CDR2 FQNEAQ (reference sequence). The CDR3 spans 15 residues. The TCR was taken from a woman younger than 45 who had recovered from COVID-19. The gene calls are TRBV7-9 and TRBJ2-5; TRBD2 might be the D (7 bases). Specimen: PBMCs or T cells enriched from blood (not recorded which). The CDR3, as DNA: TGTGCCAGCAGCCCGGAGGGGGAGGGCCGTGAGACCCAGTACTTC. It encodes CASSPEGEGRETQYF. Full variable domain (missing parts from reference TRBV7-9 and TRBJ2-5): DTGVSQNPRHKITKRGQNVTFRCDPISEHNRLYWYRQTLGQGPEFLTYFQNEAQLEKSRLLSDRFSAERPKGSFSTLEIQRTEQGDSAMYLCASSPEGEGRETQYFGPGTRLLVL.